The text below deals with one T cell receptor (beta chain). 60 Vbeta and 13 Jbeta primers were used in PCR. Libraries were prepared by immunoSEQ multiplex PCR; TCRdb keeps only in-frame clonotypes and omits some of them. Of tens of thousands of clones in the sample, about 79% were seen once. The data belong to a study of cytomegalovirus exposure and HLA in healthy donors. Per the germline V gene, CDR1 is MNHEY and CDR2 is SMNVEV (reference sequence). V lost 3 bases and J 2 bases, leaving 16 bases between the germline ends. This CDR3 is 16 amino acids long. Sequenced input: PBMCs. This clonotype was obtained from a female donor in good health and CMV-seronegative. The rearrangement uses TRBV27 and TRBJ1-2, with D hard to call. The CDR3 coding sequence is TGTGCCAGCAGTTTTGGGTTCTCAGGAACCAACTATGGCTACACCTTC. Translating it yields CASSFGFSGTNYGYTF.